The sequence of this TCR beta chain was determined in a study of cytomegalovirus exposure and HLA in healthy donors. Study at large: Within an early data release were about 80 million unique TCRs drawn from HLA-typed donors.

The V gene's germline CDR1 is GTSNPN and CDR2 SVGIG (reference sequence). CDR3 size: 14 residues. V was shortened by 4 bases and J by 1 base, with 8 bases between the two germline ends. Study-level results: CMV serostatus alone was available as immune exposure information. It was taken for granted in presence/absence analyses that sequencing depth across donors was roughly uniform. In an earlier analysis, in 587 donors, most V segments appeared productive either ~90% or ~30% of the time.

In the case of this clone: What it binds is unknown.

Primers included in the PCR were 60 Vbeta and 13 Jbeta primers. Measured with immunoSEQ multiplex PCR; TCRdb has only the in-frame clones, and not every one. The table has about 220,000 clones, around 79% seen once; the top ten hold 1.5% to 2%. This TCR derives from a male donor in good health and CMV-seronegative. The J gene is TRBJ2-6, the V gene TRBV30, with D possibly being TRBD2 (5 bases). Sequences were obtained from PBMCs. CDR3 amino acids: CAWNSGSGANVLTF. The DNA of the CDR3 is TGTGCCTGGAATTCGGGGTCTGGGGCCAACGTCCTGACTTTC.